Described below is a single T cell receptor beta chain sequence and its context. The sample comes from a study of T cells after somatic rescue of genetic block. This CDR3 is built from 15 residues. CDR1 is SGHRS and CDR2 is YFSETQ in the germline V gene. Losses at the gene ends were 5 bases for V and 1 base for J; bases not matched to a gene: 7. Generated by immunoSEQ multiplex PCR, the TCRdb table keeps only in-frame clones and is missing some. The data contain 12,000 or so clones, around 70% of them singletons. The origin of this receptor is a boy between 5 and 17 years old. The chain links TRBV5-1 to TRBJ2-3, with 7 positions matching TRBD1. Sequencing used peripheral blood mononuclear cells (PBMCs). The DNA for the CDR3 is TGCGCCAGCAGGCCTCCCGGACAGGGCACAGATACGCAGTATTTT. This sequence encodes CASRPPGQGTDTQYF.